This T cell receptor (beta chain) emerged from a study of CD8+ T cells in alopecia areata. The trim removed 10 bases at V and 4 bases at J, leaving 11 bases unmatched. The CDR3 runs 14 residues. The germline V gene has CDR1 SEHNR and CDR2 FQNEAQ (reference sequence). This sample's treatment: oral pan-JAK inhibitor, 5-10 mg twice daily. RNA was isolated and reverse transcribed to cDNA, the sequencing template. Clones were read by immunoSEQ multiplex PCR, and TCRdb kept only the in-frame ones, dropping some. The table lists fewer than 150,000 clones, roughly four fifths of them singletons. The chain employs TRBV7-9 and TRBJ1-1; TRBD1 matches 8 bases. This receptor was taken from a human donor with alopecia areata. The specimen comprised CD8+ T cells sorted from blood, sampled at week 4, from a patient treated with tofacitinib. The CDR3 loop is CATAPSTGGTEAFF. Here the CDR3 DNA reads TGTGCCACCGCCCCTTCCACAGGGGGCACTGAAGCTTTCTTT.